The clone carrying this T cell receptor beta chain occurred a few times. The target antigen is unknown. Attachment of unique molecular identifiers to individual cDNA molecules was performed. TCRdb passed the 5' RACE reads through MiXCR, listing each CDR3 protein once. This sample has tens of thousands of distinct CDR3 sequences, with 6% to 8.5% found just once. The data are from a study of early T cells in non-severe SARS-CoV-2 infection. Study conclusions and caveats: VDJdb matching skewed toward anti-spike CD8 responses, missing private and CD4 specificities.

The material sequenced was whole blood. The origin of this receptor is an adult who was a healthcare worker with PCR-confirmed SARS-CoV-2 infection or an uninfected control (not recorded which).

In DNA, the CDR3 is TGTGCCAGCAGTGGCCACGGGAGTGGCACCACTGAAGCTTTCTTT. Encoded protein: CASSGHGSGTTEAFF. This chain links TRBV27 with TRBJ1-1, with D hard to call. The CDR3 consists of 15 residues. V was pared by 5 bases and J by 4 bases, with 17 bases between. Germline V gene sequence: CDR1 MNHEY, CDR2 SMNVEV (reference sequence).